The present TCR beta chain was sequenced within a study of cytomegalovirus exposure and HLA in healthy donors. Study observations and caveats: Specificity for CMV antigens was confirmed in vitro for a few of the CMV-associated chains.

PCR primers comprised 60 Vbeta and 13 Jbeta primers. Repertoires were generated with immunoSEQ multiplex PCR, while TCRdb's copy carries only in-frame clones and drops some. The sample holds fewer than 70,000 clones; 60% to 75% are singletons and the top ten take roughly 10%. With regard to this clone: Its antigen is not known.

Germline lookup yields CDR1 MNHEY and CDR2 SMNVEV (reference sequence). V shed 2 bases and J shed 0 bases, with 11 bases lying between them. This CDR3 is 15 amino acids long. Though nominally healthy at sampling, donors likely had unrecorded immune exposures. This sequence originates from a woman aged 55-70 years in good health and CMV-seropositive. The J gene is TRBJ2-7, the V gene TRBV27, with D unclear. The specimen was PBMCs. Written as DNA, the CDR3 is TGTGCCAGCAGTTTAGGAGACCGCAGCTCCTACGAGCAGTACTTC. It is translated as CASSLGDRSSYEQYF.